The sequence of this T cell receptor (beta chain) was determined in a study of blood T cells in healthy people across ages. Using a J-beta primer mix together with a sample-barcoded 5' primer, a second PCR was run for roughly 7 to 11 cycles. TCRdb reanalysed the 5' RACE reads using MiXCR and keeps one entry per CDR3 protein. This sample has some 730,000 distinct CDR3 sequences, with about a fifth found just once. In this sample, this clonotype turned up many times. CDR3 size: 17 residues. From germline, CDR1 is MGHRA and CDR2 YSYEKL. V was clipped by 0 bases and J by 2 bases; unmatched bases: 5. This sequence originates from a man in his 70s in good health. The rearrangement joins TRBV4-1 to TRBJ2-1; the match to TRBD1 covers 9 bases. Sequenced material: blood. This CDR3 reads CASSQDLGTGPYNEQFF. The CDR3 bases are TGCGCCAGCAGCCAAGATCTGGGGACAGGGCCCTACAATGAGCAGTTCTTC.